The 29 T cell receptor beta chains below were found in one sample sequenced in a study of blood T cells in healthy people across ages. Together with a sample-barcoded 5' primer, a J-beta primer mix was included in a second PCR lasting about 6 to 11 cycles. One entry per CDR3 protein, called by TCRdb with MiXCR from the 5' RACE reads. The data hold some 1,800,000 distinct CDR3 sequences, with about two fifths observed a single time. Source material: blood. The receptors shown here come from a human donor in good health.

This clonotype has only a few counts. Possible read error: a much larger clone is one base away. The V call is TRBV29-1, the J call TRBJ2-4, with 7 bases that match TRBD2. Germline V CDR1 and CDR2: SQVTM, ANQGSEA. J lost 13 bases, V lost 7 bases, and 10 bases had no gene match. CDR3 length: 11 amino acids. The CDR3 DNA reads TGCAGCGGGACTAGTTTCGATGAGCAGTACTTC. Translated: CSGTSFDEQYF.

This clonotype was counted between two and nine times. The rearrangement joins TRBV6-2 or TRBV6-3 to TRBJ2-7; the D is unclear. The germline V gene has CDR1 MNHEY and CDR2 SVGEGT. The CDR3 runs 13 residues. V was pared by 2 bases and J by 5 bases, with 10 bases between. The CDR3 coding sequence is TGTGCCAGCAGTTACGGGCAATCTCACGAGCAGTACTTC. Its translation: CASSYGQSHEQYF.

This clonotype was picked up one time. The chain uses TRBV4-2 and TRBJ2-1; possible D gene TRBD2, 6 bases. V was shortened by 2 bases and J by 4 bases, with 21 bases between the two germline ends. The germline V gene encodes CDR1 LGHNA and CDR2 YNFKEQ. This CDR3 is 18 amino acids long. The chain's CDR3 is CASSQQPFGGRIYNEQFF. In nucleotides, the CDR3 is TGTGCCAGCAGCCAACAACCCTTTGGGGGGAGAATATACAATGAGCAGTTCTTC.

V and J are TRBV24-1 and TRBJ2-1, with TRBD2 identical over 8 bases. V shed 3 bases, J shed 8 bases, and the junction held 11 bases outside the gene matches. Germline CDR1 reads KGHDR; CDR2 reads SFDVKD. The CDR3 runs to 16 residues. This CDR3 is CATSDPGGTSRDEQFF. CDR3 nucleotide sequence: TGTGCCACCAGTGATCCGGGGGGGACCAGCCGTGATGAGCAGTTCTTC.

This clonotype has a handful of counts. The chain links TRBV7-2 to TRBJ2-1; TRBD2 agrees at 7 bases. This CDR3 is built from 14 residues. Germline lookup yields CDR1 SGHTA and CDR2 FQGNSA. V shed 7 bases, J shed 6 bases, and the junction held 9 bases outside the gene matches. This CDR3 is CASKASGTTNEQFF. In DNA, the CDR3 is TGTGCCAGCAAGGCTTCCGGGACTACCAATGAGCAGTTCTTC.

CDR3 region: CSAREGTSGDEQYF. The CDR3 DNA reads as TGCAGTGCTAGAGAGGGCACCTCGGGGGACGAGCAGTACTTC. This chain links TRBV20-1 with TRBJ2-5; D is perhaps TRBD2 (6 bases). Gene TRBJ2-7 matches the end of the DNA better, so the J call may be wrong. The CDR3 length is 14 residues. The germline V gene has CDR1 DFQATT and CDR2 SNEGSKA (reference sequence).

The rearrangement joins TRBV6-5 to TRBJ2-2, with D perhaps TRBD2 (5 bases). The CDR3 is made up of 16 amino acids. Germline CDR1 and CDR2: MNHEY and SVGAGI. Trimming removed 2 bases at V and 1 base at J, with 11 bases between. CDR3 sequence reads: CASSYTPGLNTGELFF. In nucleotides, the CDR3 is TGTGCCAGCAGTTACACACCGGGATTGAACACCGGGGAGCTGTTTTTT.

J is TRBJ2-6 and V is TRBV7-6; the match to TRBD1 covers 8 bases. This CDR3 is built from 19 residues. J gave up 0 bases and V 2 bases, and 9 bases lay outside the gene matches. CDR1 is SGHVS and CDR2 is FNYEAQ in the germline V gene. CDR3 region: CASSLQPGQVNSGANVLTF. Here the CDR3 DNA reads TGTGCCAGCAGCTTACAACCGGGACAGGTGAACTCTGGGGCCAACGTCCTGACTTTC.

As concerns this clonotype: The germline gene is not matched at one end of the junction; a read error may be the cause. The chain uses TRBV7-9 and TRBJ1-6; D ambiguous. CDR3 length equals 12 residues. Germline CDR1 reads SEHNR; CDR2 reads FQNEAQ (reference sequence). CDR3 in DNA: TGTGCCAGCAACTTACAACTGCGGCCCCTCCACTTT. Amino acid sequence: CASNLQLRPLHF.

The chain recombines TRBV7-9 with TRBJ2-7; D gene ambiguous. The DNA end is a closer match to TRBJ2-5, so the J assignment may be wrong. This CDR3 spans 13 amino acids. CDR1 and CDR2 (germline): SEHNR, FQNEAQ (reference sequence). Here the CDR3 DNA reads TGTGCCAGCAGCATCCTAAGGGCAGAGACCCAGTACTTC. This encodes CASSILRAETQYF.

This clonotype turned up a few times. The V and J genes are TRBV4-3 and TRBJ2-3, with D perhaps given as TRBD1 or TRBD2 (5 bases each). V was clipped by 0 bases and J by 0 bases, with 10 bases between them. The CDR3 is 16 residues long. The germline V gene has CDR1 LGHNA and CDR2 YSLEER. CDR3 sequence: CASSQEWGPSTDTQYF. The CDR3 nucleotides are TGCGCCAGCAGCCAAGAATGGGGACCGAGCACAGATACGCAGTATTTT.

V usage is TRBV20-1 and J usage is TRBJ2-4; TRBD1 matches 11 bases. Germline CDR1 reads DFQATT; CDR2 reads SNEGSKA (reference sequence). This CDR3 contains 15 residues. V gave up 5 bases and J gave up 0 bases; unmatched junction bases: 3. The DNA of the CDR3 is TGCAGTGCTGGTGGACAGGGGGCAGCCAAAAACATTCAGTACTTC. Translating gives CSAGGQGAAKNIQYF.

The chain carries TRBV7-9 and TRBJ1-2; D call uncertain. The germline gives CDR1 SEHNR, CDR2 FQNEAQ (reference sequence). V was clipped by 4 bases and J by 5 bases, with 14 bases between them. The length of the CDR3 is 14 residues. The CDR3 spells CASSSLGQRYGYTF. For the CDR3, the DNA is TGTGCCAGCAGCTCCTTAGGCCAACGATATGGCTACACCTTC.

V is TRBV29-1 and J is TRBJ2-4, with D uncertain. The germline V and J ends were trimmed by 7 bases and 6 bases, with 19 bases remaining between them. CDR1 is SQVTM and CDR2 is ANQGSEA in the germline V gene. The CDR3 has 14 amino acids. The DNA of the CDR3 is TGCAGCGCAAAACAGAGTTTTACGACAAACATTCAGTACTTC. Protein: CSAKQSFTTNIQYF.

The chain joins TRBV30 to TRBJ2-3; TRBD2 matches 7 bases. Trimming took 2 bases from V and 2 from J; bases not matched to a gene: 4. Germline CDR1 GTSNPN, CDR2 SVGIG (reference sequence). This CDR3 spans 14 amino acids. The DNA for the CDR3 is TGTGCCTGGAGTTTTGGGGGGGACACAGATACGCAGTATTTT. Protein: CAWSFGGDTDTQYF.

This rearrangement joins TRBV7-9 to TRBJ1-2, with 9 nucleotides matching TRBD1. The CDR3 is made up of 14 amino acids. Trimming at V came to 4 bases and at J to 10 bases, leaving 10 bases not matched to a gene. Germline-derived CDR1 and CDR2 are SEHNR and FQNEAQ (reference sequence). The CDR3 nucleotides are TGTGCCAGCAGCTCTGACCGGGACAGGGTTCCCTACACCTTC. Translation gives CASSSDRDRVPYTF.

Comment on this clonotype: The germline gene is not matched at one end of the junction; a read error may be the cause. CDR3: CDSSFQGGYYGYTF. The CDR3 region has the DNA TGTGACAGCAGTTTTCAGGGAGGTTACTATGGCTACACCTTC. The chain links TRBV28 to TRBJ1-2; D perhaps matches TRBD1 (5 bases). The CDR3 consists of 14 residues. Germline CDR1 is MDHEN and CDR2 is SYDVKM.

The chain is built from TRBV12-3 or TRBV12-4 and TRBJ1-2; no firm D call. This CDR3 has 13 amino acids. The ends were cut back, 1 base at V and 8 bases at J, with 11 bases in the middle. This CDR3 reads CASSLGARVGYTF. In DNA form, the CDR3 reads TGTGCCAGCAGTTTAGGGGCGAGGGTCGGCTACACCTTC.

This clonotype turned up a few times. The chain joins TRBV28 to TRBJ2-1; possible D gene TRBD2, 5 bases. This CDR3 is 18 amino acids long. The germline gives CDR1 MDHEN, CDR2 SYDVKM. Trimming stripped 1 base from V and 1 base from J, with 17 bases between. The CDR3 nucleotides are TGTGCCAGCAGTTTATTCCGTGTTCTGGGGAGATCCTACAATGAGCAGTTCTTC. Protein product: CASSLFRVLGRSYNEQFF.

This clonotype was counted between two and nine times. The chain employs TRBV7-6 and TRBJ2-7; D not certain. Germline V gene data show CDR1 as SGHVS and CDR2 as FNYEAQ. This CDR3 has 12 amino acids. V was trimmed by 5 bases and J by 7 bases, leaving 12 bases between them. CDR3 region: CASSHQDVEQYF. The CDR3 nucleotides are TGTGCCAGCAGCCACCAAGACGTGGAGCAGTACTTC.

V is TRBV20-1 and J is TRBJ1-4, with TRBD1 matching 8 bases. The germline V gene has CDR1 DFQATT and CDR2 SNEGSKA (reference sequence). Trimming at V came to 5 bases and at J to 4 bases, leaving 9 bases not matched to a gene. The CDR3 is 15 residues long. The CDR3 region has the DNA TGCAGTGCTCGTACCGACAGGGGTTTTAATGAAAAACTGTTTTTT. Encoded protein: CSARTDRGFNEKLFF.

This clonotype was recorded a few times. This rearrangement joins TRBV25-1 to TRBJ1-2; 7 bases are shared with TRBD1. CDR3 length equals 15 residues. Unmatched junction bases numbered 7, after V lost 4 bases and J lost 2 bases. Per germline, CDR1 MGHDK and CDR2 SYGVNS. The CDR3 nucleotides read TGTGCCAGCAGTGTGCGGGACAGCTTAAACTATGGCTACACCTTC. Encoded protein: CASSVRDSLNYGYTF.

This clonotype was counted ten times or more. The rearrangement links TRBV4-2 to TRBJ2-5; TRBD1 is a possible D gene (6 bases). Germline V gene data show CDR1 as LGHNA and CDR2 as YNFKEQ. This CDR3 has 15 residues. Trimming cost V 4 bases and J 3 bases, with 15 bases left between them. CDR3 in amino acids: CASSRKMDREETQYF. CDR3 sequence (DNA): TGTGCCAGCAGCCGGAAGATGGACAGAGAAGAGACCCAGTACTTC.

As to this clonotype: One end of the junction fails to match germline, which may point to a read error. V gene TRBV12-3 or TRBV12-4 combines with J gene TRBJ2-6, with 8 bases fitting TRBD1. The CDR3 has 18 amino acids. The CDR3 DNA is TGTGCCAGCAGTTTAGCGCTAGGACAGGGTTCTGAGGCCAACGTCCTGACTTTC. Encoded protein: CASSLALGQGSEANVLTF.

The sample holds a few counts of this clonotype. This chain joins TRBV27 and TRBJ1-2, with 9 nucleotides matching TRBD1. Germline CDR1 reads MNHEY; CDR2 reads SMNVEV (reference sequence). The CDR3 has 14 amino acids. The J segment lost 7 bases and the V segment lost 6 bases, leaving 9 bases of the junction unmatched. The chain's CDR3 is CASRPQGAISGYTF. The CDR3 coding sequence is TGTGCCAGCAGACCACAGGGGGCGATTTCTGGCTACACCTTC.

This clonotype was seen more than once but under ten times. The rearrangement joins TRBV7-9 to TRBJ2-4; D is unresolved. The end of the DNA aligns better with TRBJ2-7, so the J call may be wrong. The CDR3 totals 12 residues. CDR1 and CDR2 from the germline V gene are SEHNR and FQNEAQ (reference sequence). Here the CDR3 reads CASSETGYEQYF. CDR3 nucleotide sequence: TGTGCCAGCAGCGAAACTGGGTACGAGCAGTACTTC.

A few counts support this clonotype. The chain joins TRBV4-1 to TRBJ2-3, with D possibly being TRBD1 (5 bases). The CDR3 is 14 residues long. Trimming took off 4 bases at V and 3 bases at J, with 11 bases between the two ends. Germline loops: CDR1 MGHRA, CDR2 YSYEKL. The CDR3 protein is CASSLLRVTDTQYF. Here the CDR3 DNA reads TGCGCCAGCAGCCTCCTCAGGGTAACAGATACGCAGTATTTT.

The V call is TRBV11-2, the J call TRBJ1-2, with a tentative D call TRBD1 (5 bases). CDR1 is SGHAT and CDR2 is FQNNGV in the germline V gene. This CDR3 has 13 amino acids. The V end was cut by 4 bases, the J end by 4 bases, with 10 bases between. The CDR3 DNA reads as TGTGCCAGCAGCTCGATTCAGGGCTATGGCTACACCTTC. Translated, it gives CASSSIQGYGYTF.

Worth noting for this clonotype: This may come from a read error, since a much larger clone is one base off. The chain is built from TRBV11-2 and TRBJ2-1; no clear D gene. CDR1 and CDR2 from the germline V gene are SGHAT and FQNNGV. Trimming removed 5 bases at V and 13 bases at J, with 15 bases between. The CDR3 consists of 12 residues. The chain's CDR3 is CASSQMTPNQFF. The CDR3 nucleotides read TGTGCCAGCAGCCAAATGACTCCTAACCAGTTCTTC.